These T cell receptor beta chains were read from a single sample in a study of cytomegalovirus exposure and HLA in healthy donors. Some clones are missing from TCRdb's copy, which holds only in-frame ones; the method was immunoSEQ multiplex PCR. The data show 150,000 to 200,000 clones, and the top ten clones hold about 6%. The specimen sequenced was PBMCs. These receptors were taken from a man aged 30 to 39 in good health and CMV-seronegative. Both conserved end residues are part of each CDR3. D genes are given only for firm matches.

D gene,J gene,V gene,CDR3 DNA,CDR3 protein
-,TRBJ1-6,TRBV6-5,TGTGCCAGCAGACTCGTGGAGGGAGGATCACCCCTCCACTTT,CASRLVEGGSPLHF
-,TRBJ2-2,TRBV25-1,TGTGCCAGCAGTGAGCAGGATGGGACCGGGGAGCTGTTTTTT,CASSEQDGTGELFF
-,TRBJ1-2,TRBV4-1,TGCGCCAGCAGCCAAGACAGGGTTGGCTACACCTTC,CASSQDRVGYTF
-,TRBJ1-1,TRBV5-1,TGCGCCAGCAGCCCCGTCGGCAGAGGCACCGCTATTGAAGCTTTCTTT,CASSPVGRGTAIEAFF
TRBD1,TRBJ1-4,TRBV11-2,TGTGCCAGCAAGCCCGGGTTCGGGACAGCTAATGAAAAACTGTTTTTT,CASKPGFGTANEKLFF
-,TRBJ2-5,TRBV7-2,TGTGCCAGCAGTTTTCCGACAGGTCAAGAGACCCAGTACTTC,CASSFPTGQETQYF
-,TRBJ2-7,TRBV5-1,TGCGCCAGCAAGCTTGCGAACGAGCAGTACTTC,CASKLANEQYF
-,TRBJ2-1,TRBV7-6,TGTGCCAGCAGCCCAGGACATTATGAGCAGTTCTTC,CASSPGHYEQFF
-,TRBJ1-1,TRBV18,TGTGCCAGCTCACCACCAAGCCGCGAAGCTTTCTTT,CASSPPSREAFF
TRBD1,TRBJ1-1,TRBV19,TGTGCCAGTAGTATACAGGGGGCGAACACTGAAGCTTTCTTT,CASSIQGANTEAFF
-,TRBJ2-1,TRBV4-1,TGCGCCAGCAGCCACGGGCCAAAGGGCCTACCTCCAGGGGAGCAGTTCTTC,CASSHGPKGLPPGEQFF
TRBD1,TRBJ1-5,TRBV5-1,TGCGCCAGCAGCGCCTGGACAGGGGAGCCCCAGCATTTT,CASSAWTGEPQHF
TRBD2,TRBJ2-7,TRBV10-3,TGTGCCATCAGGGGGGAGGGGTACGAGCAGTACTTC,CAIRGEGYEQYF
TRBD1,TRBJ2-3,TRBV6-6,TGTGCCAGCAGTTACTCGACAGGGGGCAATACGCAGTATTTT,CASSYSTGGNTQYF
-,TRBJ1-5,TRBV10-3,TGTGCCATCAGTGAGTCGAGGGATAGCAATCAGCCCCAGCATTTT,CAISESRDSNQPQHF
TRBD1,TRBJ2-5,TRBV18,TGTGCCAGCTCACCTATCGGGACAGGGTACCAAGAGACCCAGTACTTC,CASSPIGTGYQETQYF
TRBD2,TRBJ2-7,TRBV4-1,TGCGCCAGCAGCCAAGAATTAGCGGGGGCCTCCTACGAGCAGTACTTC,CASSQELAGASYEQYF
-,TRBJ1-3,TRBV11-2,TGTGCCAGCAGCTTAGACACGAGCTCTGGAAACACCATATATTTT,CASSLDTSSGNTIYF
-,TRBJ1-1,TRBV30,TGTGCCTGGAGACCGGGGTGGACTGAAGCTTTCTTT,CAWRPGWTEAFF
-,TRBJ1-5,TRBV2,TGTGCCAGCAGTGGTGTCAGGCTAACTCAGCCCCAGCATTTT,CASSGVRLTQPQHF
-,TRBJ1-5,TRBV2,TGTGCCAGCAGCCGTCGCCGAGAAAATCAGCCCCAGCATTTT,CASSRRRENQPQHF
-,TRBJ2-6,TRBV19,TGTGCCAGTAGTATAGGGCCAGGGTCCCTCTCTGGGGCCAACGTCCTGACTTTC,CASSIGPGSLSGANVLTF
TRBD1,TRBJ1-1,TRBV7-9,TGTGCCAGCAGCTTAGTCCTGACAGGGATCACTGAAGCTTTCTTT,CASSLVLTGITEAFF
-,TRBJ2-2,TRBV7-2,TGTGCCAGCAGCCTAGGCGCGAGCACCGGGGAGCTGTTTTTT,CASSLGASTGELFF
TRBD2,TRBJ2-7,TRBV7-3,TGTGCCAGCAGCTTAACAAGCGGGACCTCCTACGAGCAGTACTTC,CASSLTSGTSYEQYF
-,TRBJ1-2,TRBV7-9,TGTGCCAGCAGCTTAATCGACATGGGGGCTTATGGCTACACCTTC,CASSLIDMGAYGYTF
TRBD1,TRBJ2-2,TRBV10-3,TGTGCCATCAGTGAGTCGACAGGGGTCCCCGGGGAGCTGTTTTTT,CAISESTGVPGELFF
TRBD2,TRBJ2-1,TRBV11-2,TGTGCCAGCAACCCCCCGAGGGGTAGCGGGAGTTGGTCTTACAATGAGCAGTTCTTC,CASNPPRGSGSWSYNEQFF
-,TRBJ1-3,TRBV4-2,TGTGCCAGCAGCCAGGCCTACGAGGTTTCTGGAAACACCATATATTTT,CASSQAYEVSGNTIYF
TRBD1,TRBJ1-5,TRBV5-5,TGTGCCAGCAGCCGGGACAGGGGGCTTGGTCAGCCCCAGCATTTT,CASSRDRGLGQPQHF
TRBD1,TRBJ2-5,TRBV5-1,TGCGCCAGCAGCCAGACAGGGGGGGACCATCCCGAGACCCAGTACTTC,CASSQTGGDHPETQYF
TRBD2,TRBJ2-7,TRBV9,TGTGCCAGCAGCGCCACCCCGCGGGGACTAATCTACGAGCAGTACTTC,CASSATPRGLIYEQYF
-,TRBJ1-3,TRBV6-5,TGTGCCAGCAGTTACTCTTTCTCCTACTCTGGAAACACCATATATTTT,CASSYSFSYSGNTIYF